The clone carrying this TCR beta chain came up many times. RNA transcripts gave rise to amplified TCR beta CDR3 regions. The TCR CDR3 was amplified in a first-round RT-PCR using the HTBI primer set. TCRdb called the multiplex PCR reads again in MiXCR, with one record for every CDR3 protein. The sample lists 300,000 to 400,000 distinct CDR3 sequences; roughly 18% were seen once. This record comes from a study of T cells in Graves' hyperthyroidism and ophthalmopathy. CDR1 and CDR2 from the germline V gene are LNHNV and YYDKDF (reference sequence). V was shortened by 5 bases and J by 1 base, with 8 bases between the two germline ends. This CDR3 region has 13 residues.

The chain joins TRBV15 to TRBJ1-1; D is unclear. Material for sequencing was blood. The TCR sequence derives from a woman aged 50 to 60 with Graves' hyperthyroidism. CDR3 DNA: TGTGCCACCAGCCTCTCCGGGAACACTGAAGCTTTCTTT. Amino acids: CATSLSGNTEAFF.